Listed below are T cell receptor beta chains from one sample, sequenced in a study of CD8 T cells in ankylosing spondylitis. MiXCR, run by TCRdb on the 5' RACE reads, gives a single entry per CDR3 protein. The repertoire consists of under 950,000 distinct CDR3 sequences, with around 17% occurring once and the leading ten covering around 19%. The specimen sequenced was blood, either unsorted or a sorted T cell fraction (not recorded which). The origin of the receptors is a male donor with ankylosing spondylitis. CDR3s include the opening cysteine and the closing phenylalanine or tryptophan. The D gene is left open where the match is weak. Rows give clone size only sometimes, using once, few, many, or a class for an expanded clone.

J gene | clone size | D gene | V gene | CDR3 DNA | CDR3 protein
TRBJ2-7 | NA | NA | TRBV3-1 | TGTGCCAGCAGCTCCCTGGGGGGAGTGTACGAGCAGTACTTC | CASSSLGGVYEQYF
TRBJ2-3 | NA | TRBD1 | TRBV7-2 | TGTGCCAGCAGACCAGCCGGGACAGGGGGGGCAGATACGCAGTATTTT | CASRPAGTGGADTQYF
TRBJ2-3 | NA | NA | TRBV2 | TGTGCCAGCAGTTCCAAGGGAGATACGCAGTATTTT | CASSSKGDTQYF
TRBJ1-2 | many | NA | TRBV12-3/TRBV12-4 | TGTGCCAGCAGTTTTGGGGGAGGGAACTATGGCTACACCTTC | CASSFGGGNYGYTF
TRBJ2-7 | few | NA | TRBV27 | TGTGCCAGCAGTTTATCAGGTGGGCAGGTCTTGTACGAGCAGTACTTC | CASSLSGGQVLYEQYF
TRBJ1-2 | NA | TRBD1 | TRBV18 | TGTGCCAGCTCACCAGGACAGGTCGGGGCCTATGGCTACACCTTC | CASSPGQVGAYGYTF
TRBJ2-7 | few | NA | TRBV27 | TGTGCCAGCAGTTTAGTGGGAGCGGGCTACGAGCAGTACTTC | CASSLVGAGYEQYF
TRBJ2-1 | few | TRBD2 | TRBV2 | TGTGCCAGCAGTATAGCGGGGGGGTACAATGAGCAGTTCTTC | CASSIAGGYNEQFF
TRBJ2-1 | once | NA | TRBV20-1 | TGCAGTGCTAGATTCGGACGGACGAACAATGAGCAGTTCTTC | CSARFGRTNNEQFF
TRBJ1-1 | NA | NA | TRBV5-1 | TGCGCCTGCAGCTCAAGGCAGCCCGGCACTGAAGCTTTCTTT | CACSSRQPGTEAFF
TRBJ2-7 | few | NA | TRBV21-1 | TGTGCCAGCAGCAAAGGGTGCGGGAACACCTACGAGCAGTACTTC | CASSKGCGNTYEQYF
TRBJ2-4 | few | NA | TRBV29-1 | TGCAGCGTTAGGAGTACGCGGGACATTCAGTACTTC | CSVRSTRDIQYF
TRBJ2-5 | few | TRBD2 | TRBV24-1 | TGTGCCACGGGGCCGGGAGGGGGGGGCCAAGAGACCCAGTACTTC | CATGPGGGGQETQYF
TRBJ2-2 | few | NA | TRBV7-9 | TGTGCCAGCGCCCGGGTGAACACCGGGGAGCTGTTTTTT | CASARVNTGELFF
TRBJ2-1 | NA | TRBD2 | TRBV27 | TGTGCCAGCAGTCTCCCCCCAGGGACTAGCGGGGGAGCCTACAATGAGCAGTTCTTC | CASSLPPGTSGGAYNEQFF
TRBJ1-2 | NA | TRBD1 | TRBV28 | TGTGCCAGCAGCAACCCTGGACAGGGCCTCTTCGATGGCTACACCTTC | CASSNPGQGLFDGYTF
TRBJ1-6 | NA | TRBD1 | TRBV4-1 | TGCGCCAGCAGCATTACAGGGGGCTCACCCCTCCACTTT | CASSITGGSPLHF
TRBJ2-7 | NA | NA | TRBV6-1 | TGTGCCAGCACGAGTACGGACAGTCCCTACGAGCAGTACTTC | CASTSTDSPYEQYF
TRBJ2-7 | NA | NA | TRBV4-2 | TGTGCCAGCAGCCAAGAATATTGGGAAGACGAGCAGTACTTC | CASSQEYWEDEQYF
TRBJ1-1 | few | NA | TRBV5-5 | TGTGCCAGCAGCCTTACCGGACAGATGAACACTGAAGTTTTCTTT | CASSLTGQMNTEVFF
TRBJ1-2 | few | NA | TRBV20-1 | TGCAGTGTTTGGACGGAGCCTAACTATGGCTACACCTTC | CSVWTEPNYGYTF
TRBJ2-3 | NA | NA | TRBV7-3 | TGTGCCAGCAGCCGCCTAGGGGGTAGCACAGATACGCAGTATTTT | CASSRLGGSTDTQYF
TRBJ2-3 | NA | NA | TRBV5-1 | TGCGCCAGCAGCTCAAGTTCTAGCACAGATACGCAGTATTTT | CASSSSSSTDTQYF
TRBJ2-7 | few | NA | TRBV5-1 | TGCGCCAGCAGCTCCTCCCCGGGGAGGAGCGCCTACGAGCAGTACTTC | CASSSSPGRSAYEQYF
TRBJ1-2 | NA | NA | TRBV7-9 | TGTGCCAGCAGCCATGACAATTGGGGAGGCTATGGCTACACCTTC | CASSHDNWGGYGYTF
TRBJ2-7 | NA | NA | TRBV18 | TGTGCCAGCTGCCCCTCACAGGGTTTGTGCTACGAGCAGTACTTC | CASCPSQGLCYEQYF
TRBJ2-6 | NA | NA | TRBV4-3 | TGCGCCAGCAGCCACGGAACGACAGGGAGGGCTGGGGCCAACGTCCTGACTTTC | CASSHGTTGRAGANVLTF
TRBJ1-2 | NA | NA | TRBV28 | TGTGCCAGCAGTTCCGCAGGGGATGTCTATGGCTACACCTTC | CASSSAGDVYGYTF
TRBJ2-1 | many | NA | TRBV13 | TGTGCCAGCAGCTTATCCCCTCGGAGCTCCTACAATGAGCAGTTCTTC | CASSLSPRSSYNEQFF
TRBJ2-3 | many | NA | TRBV7-8 | TGTGCCAGCAGAGAGATTAGCGGATACACAGATACGCAGTATTTT | CASREISGYTDTQYF
TRBJ2-7 | few | NA | TRBV20-1 | TGCAGTGCTAGAGATGAGGGCCCGGTGGGACTCTACGAGCAGTACTTC | CSARDEGPVGLYEQYF
TRBJ2-2 | few | TRBD2 | TRBV4-1 | TGCGCCAGCAGCCCCTCGGGAGGGGACACCGGGGAGCTGTTTTTT | CASSPSGGDTGELFF
TRBJ2-3 | few | NA | TRBV2 | TGTGCCAGCAGTGAAGCCCCGGCTAGCTGGGGCACAGATACGCAGTATTTT | CASSEAPASWGTDTQYF
TRBJ2-1 | NA | NA | TRBV6-1 | TGTGCCAGCAGCCGACCCGGACGGGACAATGAGCAGTTCTTC | CASSRPGRDNEQFF
TRBJ2-5 | few | TRBD2 | TRBV4-2 | TGTGCCAGCAGCCAAGGGGAGGAGCTAGCGGGACAAGAGACCCAGTACTTC | CASSQGEELAGQETQYF
TRBJ2-7 | once | NA | TRBV30 | TGTGCCTGGAGTGTACCTGAAGGGATTACCTACGAGCAGTACTTC | CAWSVPEGITYEQYF
TRBJ1-1 | NA | NA | TRBV15 | TGTGCCACCAGCAGAGGAGCGGGACTCAGGGGCACTGAAGCTTTCTTT | CATSRGAGLRGTEAFF
TRBJ1-2 | NA | NA | TRBV7-2 | TGTGCCAGCAGCTTAGCGGTGGACTATGGCTACACCTTC | CASSLAVDYGYTF
TRBJ2-2 | NA | NA | TRBV7-6 | TGTGCCAGCAGCGACCAGGGTGTTTGGAATCCCGGGGAGCTGTTTTTT | CASSDQGVWNPGELFF
TRBJ1-4 | NA | NA | TRBV18 | TGTGCCAGCTCACCACAGGGGTTCGGTAATGAAAAACTGTTTTTT | CASSPQGFGNEKLFF
TRBJ2-1 | few | NA | TRBV11-2 | TGTGCCAGCAGCTTAGGGGGGCGGGAGACCCGAAATGAGCAGTTCTTC | CASSLGGRETRNEQFF
TRBJ2-7 | few | NA | TRBV5-5 | TGTGCCAGCAGCTTGGAGAAGGGCCTAAACTCCTACGAGCAGTACTTC | CASSLEKGLNSYEQYF
TRBJ2-7 | few | NA | TRBV3-1 | TGTGCCAGCAGCCAACTGACAAACGGTTTTGGGCAGTACTTC | CASSQLTNGFGQYF
TRBJ1-1 | many | NA | TRBV27 | TGTGCCAGCAGTTTATCGAGGCCCGAGGGGAGGGGGGTTGCTTTCTTT | CASSLSRPEGRGVAFF
TRBJ1-4 | few | NA | TRBV12-3/TRBV12-4 | TGTGCCAGCAGGGAAACTAATGAAAAACTGTTTTTT | CASRETNEKLFF
TRBJ1-2 | NA | TRBD1 | TRBV14 | TGTGCCAGCAGCCAAGACGGGACAGGGAGGAATGGCTACACCTTC | CASSQDGTGRNGYTF
TRBJ1-1 | NA | TRBD1 | TRBV12-3/TRBV12-4 | TGTGCCACAATGTGGGCAGGGGGCGATAGGACTGAAGCTTTCTTT | CATMWAGGDRTEAFF
TRBJ1-3 | NA | NA | TRBV29-1 | TGCAGCGTTGGTTTTGCGACTGGAAACACCATATATTTT | CSVGFATGNTIYF
TRBJ2-2 | few | NA | TRBV7-3 | TGTGCCAGCAGAGTAGGGGGGAACACCGGGGAGCTGTTTTTT | CASRVGGNTGELFF
TRBJ1-5 | many | NA | TRBV12-3/TRBV12-4 | TGTGCCAGCAGCTTCGACGGACTCAATCAGCCCCAGCATTTT | CASSFDGLNQPQHF
TRBJ2-2 | NA | NA | TRBV29-1 | TGCAGCGTTGAAGATTTCCTTATTGGCGGGGAGCTGTTTTTT | CSVEDFLIGGELFF
TRBJ2-7 | NA | TRBD2 | TRBV10-3 | TGTGCCATCAGTGAGACTAGCGGCTCCTACGAGCAGTACTTC | CAISETSGSYEQYF
TRBJ1-1 | many | NA | TRBV5-1 | TGCGCCAGCAGCTTGGTTAGCCTCTTGAACACTGAAGCTTTCTTT | CASSLVSLLNTEAFF
TRBJ2-2 | once | TRBD2 | TRBV4-3 | TGCGCCAGCAGCCAAGATACGGGGGGCGGGGAGCTGTTTTTT | CASSQDTGGGELFF